This TCR beta chain originates from a study of cytomegalovirus exposure and HLA in healthy donors (dated by TCRdb to the late 2010s). Study-level background: In an earlier analysis of under 600 of the donors, under 300 Gb of sequence data and some 100 million unique TCR beta sequences from about 190 million T cells were reported. An earlier analysis of 450 to 750 of the donors used high-throughput TCR beta sequencing to judge whether each TCR beta V gene segment behaved as functional or pseudogenic. Using immunosequencing, the study profiled T cell repertoires from 666 subjects and related those repertoires to cytomegalovirus serostatus. A later genetic analysis took genome-wide SNP genotypes for 398 of the 666 donors and used that subset as a discovery cohort. HLA typing covered class I and class II loci at four-digit resolution. Donor age, sex, ethnicity and CMV serostatus were compiled alongside the repertoire data. In a later analysis, previously published TCR beta repertoires from more than 500 donors were re-analyzed and high-resolution HLA genotyping was added so that TCR occurrence patterns could be studied. The study was designed to test whether signatures of past pathogen exposure could be identified by cataloging public T cell receptors. Typing coverage differed by locus: A, B, C, DRB1 and DQB1 were typed in about 620-640 donors, DQA1 in about 500, DPA1 in around 580, and DPB1 in approximately 450. Every discovery cohort repertoire had been produced on one sequencing platform. Rather than using new phenotypic data, the later analysis identified candidate immune exposures from TCR beta sequences and from how often those sequences occurred across donors. The study combined high-throughput TCR immunosequencing, statistical association of individual TCRs with disease status, and machine learning to predict cytomegalovirus infection status. Roughly 290 gigabases of sequencing data and 70 million to 95 million unique TCR sequences made up an early release that covered fewer than 650 HLA-typed donors. Among over 350 genotyped donors of the cohort, an average of around 240,000 unique TCR beta nucleotide sequences were sequenced per donor, roughly 18% of them non-productive. Of the 398 genotyped donors, 65% to 90% fell in the genetic ancestry cluster associated with self-reported Caucasian donors. Four or five DR-DQ haplotypes were handled as single units for association and clustering because linkage in the cohort was strong. Besides the first cohort of 550 to 750 subjects, a separate validation cohort made up of roughly 130 different subjects was used.

Library preparation employed the immunoSEQ multiplex PCR assay. The multiplex PCR relied on a mix of 60 forward primers for TCR Vbeta segments and 13 reverse primers for TCR Jbeta segments. The CDR3 region of rearranged TCR beta genes was amplified from genomic DNA with a multiplex PCR assay. The Illumina HiSeq System was used to sequence the amplified TCR beta libraries as 87-base-pair reads. Concerning the study's data processing: A later analysis tallied tens of millions of unique TCR beta chains across the 640 or so repertoires, and roughly 11 million of those chains were shared by two or more donors. A nearest-neighbor algorithm error-corrected the raw reads and collapsed the reads into unique sequences, merging closely related sequences to remove PCR and sequencing errors. CDR3 sequences were aligned to IMGT reference sequences to assign V, D and J gene segments. For a sequence to be retained, a match of at least six nucleotides was required to both a V gene segment and a J gene segment. Rearrangements were called productive when the CDR3 lacked stop codons and stayed in frame with V and J; all others were non-productive. CDR3 was defined by IMGT convention, running from the second conserved V-encoded cysteine to the conserved J-encoded phenylalanine. Sequences without an unambiguous match to a single V gene segment were excluded from the earlier analysis of about 640 of the donors. An earlier analysis of approximately 590 of the donors classified V segments as functional when productive rearrangements were above 56.7% and as segregating when the standard deviation between donors was above 5%. To diagnose cytomegalovirus status from the catalog of TCR beta chain sequences, a statistical classification framework was built. A later analysis assigned V and J genes by comparing TCR nucleotide sequences with IMGT/GENE-DB human TR gene sequences. In a later analysis, CDR3 sequences and most-parsimonious VDJ recombination scenarios were assigned using the TCRdist pipeline. In a later analysis, each TCR beta chain was defined by its CDR3 amino acid sequence together with its V-gene family, and reads without a unique V-gene family were excluded. As a way to deal with suspected cross-contamination and a sequencing artifact, a later analysis dropped nearly 600 nucleotide sequences that were highly shared and had low generation probability. A later analysis calculated a clonal expansion index for each public chain from normalized within-repertoire ranks of inferred template counts. In a later analysis, generation probabilities were computed with a VDJ recombination model fitted to out-of-frame rearrangements, and the resulting probabilities were checked against IGoR. A later analysis scored TCR-TCR, TCR-HLA and TCR-CMV co-occurrence with hypergeometric tests, applying a repertoire-size bias correction to TCR pairs. In a later analysis, false discovery rates were estimated by permuting HLA or CMV assignments 20 times. A later analysis grouped co-occurring TCRs with DBSCAN, adding TCRdist sequence similarity when clustering within HLA-allele-positive subsets. For co-occurrence clustering, repertoires with fewer than 30,000 or more than 120,000 public chains were excluded, along with four to six repertoires with anomalous nucleotide sharing. The source is immuneACCESS, and TCRdb retained only in-frame sequences with V and J called. Part of the clones is not carried over; for the studies checked, unresolved V genes explain less than half of this, and the remainder is unexplained. That table is the source of V, J and clone size, and D and trimming were worked out from the DNA. The sample contains some 130,000 clones, approximately 62% of them found a single time. The top ten clones comprise about 1.5% of the sample.

The cohort comprised several hundred healthy bone marrow donors. At the time of sampling, every cohort member was nominally healthy, though immune exposures that went unrecorded were likely present. CMV serostatus was recorded as positive for 250 to 300 and negative for about half of the 666 cohort members, whereas no CMV serostatus was recorded for the donor in question. A peripheral blood sample was provided by each donor, and peripheral blood mononuclear cells were used for TCR beta sequencing. Genomic DNA was extracted from the blood cell samples with the Qiagen DNeasy Blood Extraction Kit. Results and caveats for the whole study, not just this receptor: In vitro tests confirmed that three of the cytomegalovirus-associated TCR beta chains recognize cytomegalovirus antigens. Correlated functional status among segregating V segments might reflect linkage disequilibrium, but an unknown experimental factor could not be ruled out. Sequencing depth was assumed to be roughly uniform across donors in the presence/absence analyses, though that assumption may not hold. In an earlier analysis of approximately 590 of the donors, most TCR beta V segments appeared in productive rearrangements about 87% or about 30% of the time, broadly matching IMGT annotations. A later analysis associated 17,000 or so TCR beta sequences with specific HLA alleles at a false discovery rate of 0.05. In a later analysis, HLA-associated TCR beta chains were found to be more clonally expanded and to have lower generation probabilities than equally common non-associated chains. The 87-base-pair reads could not distinguish some IMGT-functional V segments, including TRBV6-2 and TRBV6-3, so those segments were excluded. A cluster of highly shared sequence variants was judged likely to be a technical artifact of the sequencing pipeline. A further reported finding was that TCR beta sequences accurately predicted the HLA-A and HLA-B alleles for most subjects in the first cohort. While some public TCRs were present in many individuals, most TCR sequences turned up only very rarely across donors. A later genetic analysis associated a missense DCLRE1C variant with V-gene and J-gene trimming of TCR beta chains, and an independent cohort replicated the association. HLA typing was unavailable for some donors at each locus, so association tests used only the typed subset. The study gave a list of 150 to 200 TCR beta chains associated with cytomegalovirus. About 17 rarely observed V segments, including chromosome 9 orphons, were excluded from the earlier analysis of almost 600 of the donors because counts were too low. According to a later analysis, most CMV-associated TCR beta chains appeared to be HLA-restricted, and the HLA associations seemed to be driven largely by CMV exposure. The cohort was sequenced for TCR beta chains only, and without alpha or paired-chain data the features that could be detected were limited. Strong co-occurrence of HLA alleles, especially DR and DQ, made assigning TCR associations to individual alleles difficult. In both the original and validation cohorts, the classifier was reported to diagnose cytomegalovirus status with high specificity and sensitivity. The only immune exposure information available for the cohort was CMV serostatus. In a later analysis, TCR association rates were found to vary across HLA loci, with the most associated TCRs seen for DRB1 alleles and the fewest for HLA-C alleles. A later genetic analysis reported fewer N-insertions in productive TCRs among donors in an Asian-associated ancestry cluster than the approximately 700-donor mean. A later analysis reported that several top co-occurrence clusters appeared linked to parvovirus B19, influenza, CMV and Epstein-Barr virus. According to the authors, the approach could potentially be generalized to other disease states and immunological phenotypes.

Between the V and J ends, shortened by 2 bases and 0 bases respectively, the junction contains 4 bases. The cysteine opens and the phenylalanine closes a CDR3 of 13 amino acids. The entry retains the CDR3 DNA only, 39 bases that are in frame from base 1. The germline V gene yields MDHEN for CDR1 and SYDVKM for CDR2. This clone has only one observation. Its antigen target is currently unknown. Base qualities are not recorded, but no much larger clone differs from it by a single base. The receptor was isolated from a human donor in good health. Sequenced sample: PBMCs. In this chain, TRBV28 is recombined with TRBJ1-1; confidence is insufficient to name the D gene. The encoded CDR3 is CASSLGVNTEAFF. The DNA sequence is as follows: TGTGCCAGCAGTTTAGGAGTGAACACTGAAGCTTTCTTT.